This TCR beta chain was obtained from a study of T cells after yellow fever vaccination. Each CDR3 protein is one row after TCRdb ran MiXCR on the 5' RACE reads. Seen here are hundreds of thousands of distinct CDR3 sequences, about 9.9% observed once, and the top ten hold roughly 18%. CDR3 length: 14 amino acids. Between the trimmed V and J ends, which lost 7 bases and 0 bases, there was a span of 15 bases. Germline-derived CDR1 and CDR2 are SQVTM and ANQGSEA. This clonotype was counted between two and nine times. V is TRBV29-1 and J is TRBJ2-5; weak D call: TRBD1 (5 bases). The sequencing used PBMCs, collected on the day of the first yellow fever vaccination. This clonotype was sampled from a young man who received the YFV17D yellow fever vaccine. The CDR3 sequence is CSAPYDRHQETQYF. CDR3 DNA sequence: TGCAGCGCTCCGTACGACAGACACCAAGAGACCCAGTACTTC.